Listed below are T cell receptor beta chains from one sample, sequenced in a study of blood T cells in healthy people across ages. Via MiXCR, TCRdb re-called the 5' RACE reads, giving one row per CDR3 protein. Of approximately 1.5 million distinct CDR3 sequences listed, roughly 43% are singletons. Source material: blood. The receptor set was obtained from a woman between 18 and 29 years old in good health. The conserved cysteine and the conserved F or W are not part of the CDR3 here. The order of the fields is J gene, clone size, V gene, CDR3 protein. The size field is filled for only some rows; it gives once, few, many or a size class.

TRBJ1-2 NA TRBV18 ASSNRDSGGGYT
TRBJ2-7 NA TRBV7-2 ASSPYLGTSYEQY
TRBJ2-7 NA TRBV10-2 ASSEYPGWTGGNEQY
TRBJ2-7 few TRBV27 ASRSERDYYEQY
TRBJ1-2 NA TRBV6-5 ASSYFDRGLYGYT
TRBJ1-2 NA TRBV3-1 ASSHRGAGGYT
TRBJ1-2 few TRBV20-1 SARGRAEYGYT
TRBJ2-1 few TRBV10-3 AISTGGRNEQF
TRBJ2-4 few TRBV6-2/TRBV6-3 ASSYSRYIQY
TRBJ2-6 NA TRBV7-2 ASSLRPGQASGANVLT
TRBJ1-2 once TRBV11-2 ASSLAQSQGAIDNYGYT
TRBJ2-7 NA TRBV29-1 SVEGTNPHEQY
TRBJ1-1 NA TRBV9 ASSPQIRGVRAEAF
TRBJ2-1 few TRBV4-3 ASSSRGPGQPSYNEQF
TRBJ1-2 NA TRBV4-3 ASSQERNPNYGYT
TRBJ1-6 NA TRBV12-3/TRBV12-4 ASSAIGTGNSPLH